This TCR beta chain was identified in a study of vaccination effects on CD4 cells after COVID-19. Trimming removed 8 bases at V and 0 bases at J, with 8 bases between. Germline loops: CDR1 MNHEY, CDR2 SVGAGI. The CDR3 has 13 residues. Assay used: immunoSEQ multiplex PCR; TCRdb lists only in-frame clones, some missing. The sample includes approximately 54,000 clones, around 80% of them seen just once. With regard to this clone: Antigen: not known.

Pools of viral peptides were used by the ViraFEST assay to expand antigen-specific CD4+ T cells ahead of sequencing. CD4+ T cell isolation took place after about 11 days of culture. The clonotype originates from a human donor who received a COVID-19 vaccine. The sequenced sample was CD4+ T cells from PBMCs cultured with HCoV-229E spike peptides, obtained before COVID-19 vaccination. The V call is TRBV6-5, the J call TRBJ1-3; unclear D gene. The CDR3 spells CASELFSGNTIYF. DNA for the CDR3: TGTGCCAGCGAGTTATTCTCTGGAAACACCATATATTTT.